The subject of this entry is one T cell receptor (beta chain). During its preparation, the TCRbeta library received unique molecular identifiers. TCRdb ran MiXCR on the PCR reads and lists one entry per CDR3 protein. This table holds 300,000 or so distinct CDR3 sequences, 23% found once. The sample is drawn from a study of T-cell reconstitution after alpha-beta-depleted transplantation in children. In germline, CDR1 is SGHAT, CDR2 FQNNGV. With 5 bases clipped from V and 7 bases from J, the junction kept 3 bases outside the gene matches. This CDR3 is built from 13 residues. Here the sequenced sample was PBMCs, mostly from graft donor cells, taken 180 days after TCRalphabeta/CD19-depleted stem cell transplant. This TCR was recovered from a male patient between 10 and 17 years old who had a stem cell transplant for acute lymphoblastic leukemia, so the T cells may come from the graft donor. The chain links TRBV11-2 to TRBJ2-7; 12 bases are a match to TRBD2. CDR3 DNA: TGTGCCAGCAGCCCCGGGACTAGCGGGGAGCAGTACTTC. Its protein is CASSPGTSGEQYF. Variable domain in full (rest from reference TRBV11-2 and TRBJ2-7): EAGVAQSPRYKIIEKRQSVAFWCNPISGHATLYWYQQILGQGPKLLIQFQNNGVVDDSQLPKDRFSAERLKGVDSTLKIQPAKLEDSAVYLCASSPGTSGEQYFGPGTRLTVT.